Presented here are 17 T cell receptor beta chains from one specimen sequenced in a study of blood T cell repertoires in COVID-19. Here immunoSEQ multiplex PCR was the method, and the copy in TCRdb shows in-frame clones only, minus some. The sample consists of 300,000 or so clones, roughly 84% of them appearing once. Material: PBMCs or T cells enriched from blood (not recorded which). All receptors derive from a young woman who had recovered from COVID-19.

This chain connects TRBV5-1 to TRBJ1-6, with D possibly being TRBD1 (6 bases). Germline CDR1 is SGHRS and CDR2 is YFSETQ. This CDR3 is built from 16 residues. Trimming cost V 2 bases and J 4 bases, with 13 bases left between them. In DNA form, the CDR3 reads TGCGCCAGCAGCTTTGTTGCAGGACAGTATAATTCACCCCTCCACTTT. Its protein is CASSFVAGQYNSPLHF.

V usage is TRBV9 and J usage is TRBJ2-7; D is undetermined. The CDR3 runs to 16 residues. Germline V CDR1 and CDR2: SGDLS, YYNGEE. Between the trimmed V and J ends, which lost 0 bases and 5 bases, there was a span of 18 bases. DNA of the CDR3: TGTGCCAGCAGCGTAGCATCGTTTGCATCTGGGCACGAGCAGTACTTC. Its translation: CASSVASFASGHEQYF.

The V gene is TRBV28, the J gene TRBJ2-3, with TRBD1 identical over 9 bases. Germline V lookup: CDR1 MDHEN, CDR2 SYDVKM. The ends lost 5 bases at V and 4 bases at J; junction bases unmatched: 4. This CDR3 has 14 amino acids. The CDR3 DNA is TGTGCCAGCAGTCGGACAGGGGTAGCAGATACGCAGTATTTT. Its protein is CASSRTGVADTQYF.

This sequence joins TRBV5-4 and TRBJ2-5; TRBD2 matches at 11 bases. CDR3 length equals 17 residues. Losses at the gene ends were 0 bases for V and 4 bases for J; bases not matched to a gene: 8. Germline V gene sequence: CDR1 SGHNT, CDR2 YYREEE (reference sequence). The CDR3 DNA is TGTGCCAGCAGCTTGGGAACTAGCGGGGGATCGGGAGAGACCCAGTACTTC. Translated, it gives CASSLGTSGGSGETQYF.

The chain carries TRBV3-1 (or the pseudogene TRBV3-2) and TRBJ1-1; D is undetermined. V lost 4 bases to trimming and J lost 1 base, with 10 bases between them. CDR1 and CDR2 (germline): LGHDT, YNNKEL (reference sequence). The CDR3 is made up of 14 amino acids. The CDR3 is CASSPRSGNTEAFF. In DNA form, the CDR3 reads TGTGCCAGCAGCCCGCGCTCTGGGAACACTGAAGCTTTCTTT.

The CDR3 nucleotides read TGTGCCAGCAGCGTAGCGACAGGGGGCAGGGATTCACCCCTCCACTTT. Its protein is CASSVATGGRDSPLHF. The rearrangement links TRBV9 to TRBJ1-6; 10 bases match TRBD1. This CDR3 contains 16 residues. CDR1 and CDR2 from the germline V gene are SGDLS and YYNGEE. Unmatched junction bases numbered 5, after V lost 0 bases and J lost 8 bases.

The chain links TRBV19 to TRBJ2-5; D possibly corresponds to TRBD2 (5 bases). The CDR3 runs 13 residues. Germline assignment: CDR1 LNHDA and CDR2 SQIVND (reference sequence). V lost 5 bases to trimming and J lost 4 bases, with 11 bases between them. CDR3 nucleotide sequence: TGTGCCAGTAGTCGGGGAAGACTAGAGACCCAGTACTTC. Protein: CASSRGRLETQYF.

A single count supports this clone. The CDR3, as DNA: TGTGCCATCGGGGCGACCGGAGATGAAAAACTGTTTTTT. Its translation is CAIGATGDEKLFF. J is TRBJ1-4 and V is TRBV10-3; a possible D gene is TRBD1 (5 bases). The CDR3 is 13 residues long. The V gene's germline CDR1 is ENHRY and CDR2 SYGVKD. Deletions cut 8 bases from V and 6 bases from J, with 13 bases between.

The DNA for the CDR3 is TGTGCCAGCAGCTTAAAGGGGCAGCCCACTAATGAAAAACTGTTTTTT. Translating it yields CASSLKGQPTNEKLFF. V is TRBV13 and J is TRBJ1-4; maybe TRBD1 (5 bases). V was clipped by 2 bases and J by 2 bases, with 12 bases between them. Germline V gives CDR1 PRHDT, CDR2 FYEKMQ (reference sequence). The CDR3 is 16 amino acids.

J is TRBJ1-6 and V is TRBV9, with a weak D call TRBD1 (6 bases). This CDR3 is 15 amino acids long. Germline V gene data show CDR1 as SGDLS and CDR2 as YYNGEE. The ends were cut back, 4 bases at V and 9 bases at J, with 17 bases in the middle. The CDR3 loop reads CASSKEGDVTSPLHF. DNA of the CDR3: TGTGCCAGCAGCAAAGAGGGGGACGTGACTTCACCCCTCCACTTT.

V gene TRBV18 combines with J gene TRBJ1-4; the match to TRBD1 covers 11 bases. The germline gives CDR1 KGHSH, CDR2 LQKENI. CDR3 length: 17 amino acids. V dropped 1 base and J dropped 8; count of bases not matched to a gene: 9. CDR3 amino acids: CASSPLGTGGMREKLFF. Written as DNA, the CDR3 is TGTGCCAGCTCACCACTCGGGACAGGGGGAATGAGGGAAAAACTGTTTTTT.

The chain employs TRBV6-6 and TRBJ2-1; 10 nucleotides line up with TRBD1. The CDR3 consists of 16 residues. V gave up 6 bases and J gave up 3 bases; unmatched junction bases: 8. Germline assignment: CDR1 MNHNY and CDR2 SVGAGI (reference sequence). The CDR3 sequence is CASSHGTGVNYNEQFF. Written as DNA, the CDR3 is TGTGCCAGCAGCCATGGGACAGGGGTCAACTACAATGAGCAGTTCTTC.

CDR3 sequence reads: CASSLLIPGVMEAFF. CDR3 bases: TGTGCCAGCAGCTTGTTGATCCCAGGGGTGATGGAAGCTTTCTTT. The chain is built from TRBV5-5 and TRBJ1-1, with D possibly matching TRBD1 (6 bases). The length of the CDR3 is 15 residues. V was clipped by 1 base and J by 8 bases, with 18 bases between them. Looked up from germline, CDR1 is SGHKS and CDR2 is YYEKEE (reference sequence).

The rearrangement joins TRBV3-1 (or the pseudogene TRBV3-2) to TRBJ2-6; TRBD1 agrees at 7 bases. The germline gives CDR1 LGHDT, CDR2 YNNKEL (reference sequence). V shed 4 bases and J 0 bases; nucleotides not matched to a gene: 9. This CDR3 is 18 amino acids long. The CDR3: CASSLHRDRDSGANVLTF. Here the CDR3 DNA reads TGTGCCAGCAGCCTTCACCGGGACAGAGACTCTGGGGCCAACGTCCTGACTTTC.

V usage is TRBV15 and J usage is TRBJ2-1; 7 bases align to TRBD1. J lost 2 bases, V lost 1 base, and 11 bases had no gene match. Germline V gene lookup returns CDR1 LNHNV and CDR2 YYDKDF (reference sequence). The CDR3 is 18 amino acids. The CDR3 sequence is CATSRVGGAKGTYNEQFF. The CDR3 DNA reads TGTGCCACCAGCAGAGTAGGGGGCGCAAAGGGTACCTACAATGAGCAGTTCTTC.

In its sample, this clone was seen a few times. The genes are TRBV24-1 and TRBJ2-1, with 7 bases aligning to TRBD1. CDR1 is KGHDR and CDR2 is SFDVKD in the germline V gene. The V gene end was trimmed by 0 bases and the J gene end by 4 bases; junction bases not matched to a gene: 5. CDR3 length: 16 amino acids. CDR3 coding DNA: TGTGCCACCAGTGATTTGACAGGGGTTGGGTACAATGAGCAGTTCTTC. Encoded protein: CATSDLTGVGYNEQFF.

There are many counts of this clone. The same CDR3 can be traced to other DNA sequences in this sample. CDR3 nucleotides: TGTGCCAGCAGCGTAGCCGGTTCCTACAATGAGCAGTTCTTC. This encodes CASSVAGSYNEQFF. This chain links TRBV9 with TRBJ2-1; D gene unclear. The CDR3 is 14 residues long. V lost 0 bases to trimming and J lost 1 base, with 5 bases between them. Germline assignment: CDR1 SGDLS and CDR2 YYNGEE.